Below are 20 T cell receptor beta chains sequenced from a single sample in a study of blood T cell repertoires in COVID-19. The assay was immunoSEQ multiplex PCR, and TCRdb's table has in-frame clones only and misses some. Of 150,000 to 200,000 clones in the sample, about four fifths were seen once. Sequenced material: peripheral blood. Source of these receptors: a man between 70 and 80 years old with active or convalescent COVID-19.

This clone was counted ten times or more. J is TRBJ2-4 and V is TRBV5-1, with D possibly being TRBD1 (6 bases). The CDR3 is made up of 14 amino acids. V lost 5 bases, J lost 6 bases, and 15 bases lay in between. CDR1 is SGHRS and CDR2 is YFSETQ in the germline V gene. CDR3 sequence: CASRPMLGGNIQYF. The CDR3, as DNA: TGCGCCAGCAGACCCATGCTAGGGGGAAACATTCAGTACTTC.

This chain connects TRBV11-2 to TRBJ1-1; a possible D gene is TRBD1 (5 bases). Trimming left V 5 bases short and J 9 bases short, with 19 bases between. Germline CDR1 reads SGHAT; CDR2 reads FQNNGV. The CDR3 length is 14 residues. CDR3 residues: CASSHEGKGGKAFF. CDR3 nucleotides: TGTGCCAGCAGCCACGAGGGGAAAGGAGGGAAAGCTTTCTTT.

In nucleotides, the CDR3 is TGCGCCAGCGGGCAGGCAGGCTCCTACAATGAGCAGTTCTTC. As protein: CASGQAGSYNEQFF. This rearrangement joins TRBV5-1 to TRBJ2-1; D ambiguous. Germline CDR1 is SGHRS and CDR2 is YFSETQ. V was pared by 7 bases and J by 0 bases, with 11 bases between. The CDR3 sequence is 14 residues long.

The CDR3 reads CASSQDTSSETQYF. CDR3 sequence (DNA): TGTGCCAGCAGCCAAGATACCAGTTCTGAGACCCAGTACTTC. The rearrangement uses TRBV3-1 (or the pseudogene TRBV3-2) and TRBJ2-5; D not resolved. Trimming stripped 0 bases from V and 5 bases from J, with 10 bases between. The CDR3 sequence is 14 residues long. Germline-derived CDR1 and CDR2 are LGHDT and YNNKEL (reference sequence).

The rearrangement uses TRBV9 and TRBJ1-1; D is unresolved. From germline, CDR1 is SGDLS and CDR2 YYNGEE. Trimming took off 2 bases at V and 3 bases at J, with 14 bases between the two ends. The CDR3 consists of 15 residues. The CDR3: CASSVDTDRDTEAFF. The CDR3 DNA is TGTGCCAGCAGCGTCGACACCGACCGAGACACTGAAGCTTTCTTT.

The chain carries TRBV2 and TRBJ1-6, with TRBD1 as a possible D gene (5 bases). Germline assignment: CDR1 SNHLY and CDR2 FYNNEI. Trimming took 6 bases from V and 2 from J, leaving 11 bases between them. The CDR3 runs to 15 residues. This chain's CDR3 is CASSGQGTYNSPLHF. In DNA form, the CDR3 reads TGTGCCAGCAGCGGGCAGGGAACCTATAATTCACCCCTCCACTTT.

This rearrangement joins TRBV18 to TRBJ1-2; 7 bases are a match to TRBD1. Trimming removed 6 bases from V and 9 bases from J; junction bases left unmatched: 10. The germline V gene has CDR1 KGHSH and CDR2 LQKENI. This CDR3 region has 13 residues. The CDR3 coding sequence is TGTGCCAGCTCGTCGGACAGGCAGAGAAGCTACACCTTC. It yields the protein CASSSDRQRSYTF.

In its sample, this clone was seen a few times. V and J are TRBV6-5 and TRBJ1-1; 7 bases are shared with TRBD1. Germline V gene sequence: CDR1 MNHEY, CDR2 SVGAGI. The CDR3 covers 15 residues. V lost 6 bases, J lost 1 base, and 8 bases stayed unmatched. The CDR3 region is CASSHTGTENTEAFF. The CDR3 DNA is TGTGCCAGCAGCCATACCGGGACAGAGAACACTGAAGCTTTCTTT.

The chain links TRBV5-4 to TRBJ2-2, with TRBD1 matching 10 bases. J lost 3 bases, V lost 5 bases, and 10 bases had no gene match. The CDR3 spans 17 residues. CDR1 and CDR2 (germline): SGHNT, YYREEE (reference sequence). The CDR3 sequence is CASRDAGTGVYTGELFF. The CDR3 DNA is TGTGCCAGCAGAGACGCCGGGACAGGGGTTTACACCGGGGAGCTGTTTTTT.

CDR3 region: CAPSSPSVGAPPPDTQYF. The CDR3 DNA follows: TGCGCCCCCTCGAGCCCCAGCGTGGGGGCCCCTCCCCCAGATACGCAGTATTTT. The chain is built from TRBV10-1 and TRBJ2-3, with a possible D match to TRBD1 (6 bases). The CDR3 runs to 18 residues. Per germline, CDR1 WNHNN and CDR2 SYGVQD (reference sequence). The V and J ends lost 11 bases and 4 bases respectively, with 31 bases between them.

V is TRBV6-6 and J is TRBJ1-1, with D uncertain. V shed 7 bases and J shed 10 bases, with 16 bases lying between them. CDR1 is MNHNY and CDR2 is SVGAGI in the germline V gene (reference sequence). The CDR3 has 12 amino acids. The CDR3 nucleotides read TGTGCCAGCACCACCCTTAGGGAGGTAGCTTTCTTT. Its translation is CASTTLREVAFF.

This rearrangement joins TRBV7-3 to TRBJ2-3, with 7 bases identical to TRBD2. The CDR3 contains 15 residues. The germline gives CDR1 SGHTA, CDR2 FQGTGA. Trimming at V came to 5 bases and at J to 0 bases, leaving 5 bases not matched to a gene. The CDR3 is CASSLGGTSTDTQYF. For the CDR3, the DNA is TGTGCCAGCAGCCTCGGGGGGACTAGCACAGATACGCAGTATTTT.

The V and J genes are TRBV6-5 and TRBJ2-7; TRBD2 matches 14 bases. Germline CDR1 is MNHEY and CDR2 is SVGAGI. This CDR3 has 15 residues. V was pared by 6 bases and J by 3 bases, with 4 bases of the junction left unmatched. The CDR3 nucleotides read TGTGCCAGCAGGACGGGACTAGCGGGGGACTACGAGCAGTACTTC. Translated, it gives CASRTGLAGDYEQYF.

V is TRBV18 and J is TRBJ2-4; tentative D call: TRBD1 (6 bases). The length of the CDR3 is 15 residues. V was cut by 1 base and J by 8 bases, with 15 bases left in between. CDR1 KGHSH and CDR2 LQKENI come from the germline V gene. CDR3 sequence reads: CASSPRYQGMDIQYF. CDR3 DNA: TGTGCCAGCTCACCACGGTACCAGGGGATGGACATTCAGTACTTC.

This sequence joins TRBV15 and TRBJ2-6; perhaps TRBD1 as D (6 bases). The V end was cut by 0 bases, the J end by 4 bases, with 13 bases between. CDR3 length: 17 residues. Germline V CDR1 and CDR2: LNHNV, YYDKDF (reference sequence). In DNA, the CDR3 is TGTGCCACCAGCAGAGAGCAGGGCCAGGGGGGGGCCAACGTCCTGACTTTC. Translation gives CATSREQGQGGANVLTF.

The genes are TRBV3-1 (or the pseudogene TRBV3-2) and TRBJ1-1; D is unresolved. Trimming took 3 bases from V and 0 from J, leaving 17 bases between them. This CDR3 has 17 residues. In germline, CDR1 is LGHDT, CDR2 YNNKEL (reference sequence). CDR3 sequence reads: CASSHSPQSSMNTEAFF. The CDR3 DNA reads as TGTGCCAGCAGCCACTCACCACAGAGCTCGATGAACACTGAAGCTTTCTTT.

The chain recombines TRBV4-1 with TRBJ1-4; TRBD1 matches 8 bases. The CDR3 has 14 residues. V was clipped by 6 bases and J by 4 bases; unmatched bases: 4. CDR1 and CDR2 (germline): MGHRA, YSYEKL. CDR3 loop: CASRSGGINEKLFF. The DNA of the CDR3 is TGCGCCAGCAGGTCAGGGGGCATTAATGAAAAACTGTTTTTT.

The rearrangement links TRBV5-1 to TRBJ1-4, with TRBD1 identical over 7 bases. Per germline, CDR1 SGHRS and CDR2 YFSETQ. CDR3 size: 15 residues. The V and J ends lost 4 bases and 5 bases, in that order; junction bases with no gene match: 8. The CDR3 protein is CASSPRTGENEKLFF. As DNA, the CDR3 is TGCGCCAGCAGCCCCCGGACAGGAGAAAATGAAAAACTGTTTTTT. The complete variable domain, with remaining parts taken from reference TRBV5-1 and TRBJ1-4, reads KAGVTQTPRYLIKTRGQQVTLSCSPISGHRSVSWYQQTPGQGLQFLFEYFSETQRNKGNFPGRFSGRQFSNSRSEMNVSTLELGDSALYLCASSPRTGENEKLFFGSGTQLSVL.

The rearrangement links TRBV3-1 (or the pseudogene TRBV3-2) to TRBJ2-3; 10 bases map to TRBD1. With 2 bases clipped from V and 4 bases from J, the junction kept 3 bases outside the gene matches. The CDR3 totals 15 residues. The V gene's germline CDR1 is LGHDT and CDR2 YNNKEL (reference sequence). The CDR3 protein is CASSQPDRGPDTQYF. The CDR3 DNA reads as TGTGCCAGCAGCCAACCCGACAGGGGGCCAGATACGCAGTATTTT.

V gene TRBV4-1 combines with J gene TRBJ1-5; TRBD1 might be the D (6 bases). Germline loops: CDR1 MGHRA, CDR2 YSYEKL. V lost 1 base, J lost 7 bases, and 17 bases lay in between. This CDR3 is built from 16 residues. The CDR3 DNA is TGCGCCAGCAGCCAAGTAGGGGGGGCATTCAGGCAGCCCCAGCATTTT. It codes for CASSQVGGAFRQPQHF.